This T cell receptor (beta chain) was found in a study of T cells in Graves' hyperthyroidism and ophthalmopathy. Overall study context: Peripheral blood was drawn at first diagnosis, prior to all treatment.

Overall study results and limits: Before onset, ophthalmopathy was predicted by the model a median around 6 months earlier. The majority of expanded thyroid clonotypes above 0.001 also appeared in blood.

Amplification of TCR beta CDR3 regions used RNA as the template. The TCR CDR3 was amplified in a first-round RT-PCR using the HTBI primer set. In TCRdb, the multiplex PCR reads were re-called with MiXCR into one record per CDR3 protein. The sample shows approximately 600,000 distinct CDR3 sequences, 14% of them seen only once. Pregnant or lactating patients were excluded, as were those with uncontrolled infection or other autoimmune disease. The CDR3 covers 14 residues. Per germline, CDR1 SGHTA and CDR2 FQGNSA. The V and J ends lost 5 bases and 0 bases respectively, with 9 bases between them. This clonotype appeared many times. Its antigen remains unidentified.

The sequence derives from a woman under 30 with Graves' ophthalmopathy. The V call is TRBV7-2, the J call TRBJ2-3; a possible D gene is TRBD2 (6 bases). The source material was blood. The CDR3 sequence is CASSPGASTDTQYF. DNA for the CDR3: TGTGCCAGCAGCCCGGGAGCTAGCACAGATACGCAGTATTTT. The full variable domain, completed using reference TRBV7-2 and TRBJ2-3, is GAGVSQSPSNKVTEKGKDVELRCDPISGHTALYWYRQSLGQGLEFLIYFQGNSAPDKSGLPSDRFSAERTGGSVSTLTIQRTQQEDSAVYLCASSPGASTDTQYFGPGTRLTVL.